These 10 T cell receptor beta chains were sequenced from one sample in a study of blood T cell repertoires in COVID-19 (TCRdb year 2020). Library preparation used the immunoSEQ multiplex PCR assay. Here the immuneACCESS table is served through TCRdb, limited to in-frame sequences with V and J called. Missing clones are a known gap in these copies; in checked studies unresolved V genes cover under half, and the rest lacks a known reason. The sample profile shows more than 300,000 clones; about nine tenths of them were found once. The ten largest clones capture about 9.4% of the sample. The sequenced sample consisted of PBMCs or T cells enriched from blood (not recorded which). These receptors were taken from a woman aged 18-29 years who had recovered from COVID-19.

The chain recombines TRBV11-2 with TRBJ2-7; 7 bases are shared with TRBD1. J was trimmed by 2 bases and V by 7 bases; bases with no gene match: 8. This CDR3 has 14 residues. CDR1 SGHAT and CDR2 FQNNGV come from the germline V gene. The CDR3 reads CASTTQGPAYEQYF. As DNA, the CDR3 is TGTGCCAGCACCACACAGGGGCCAGCCTACGAGCAGTACTTC.

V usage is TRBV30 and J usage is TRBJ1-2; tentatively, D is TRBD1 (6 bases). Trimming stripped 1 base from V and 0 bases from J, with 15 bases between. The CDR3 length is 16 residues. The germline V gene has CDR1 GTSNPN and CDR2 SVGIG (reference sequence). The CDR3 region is CAWSGGPGQTNYGYTF. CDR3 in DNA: TGTGCCTGGAGTGGAGGGCCGGGACAAACTAACTATGGCTACACCTTC.

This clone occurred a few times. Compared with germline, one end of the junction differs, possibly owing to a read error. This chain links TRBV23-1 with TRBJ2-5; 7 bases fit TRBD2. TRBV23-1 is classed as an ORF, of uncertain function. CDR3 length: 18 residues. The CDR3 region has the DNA TGCGCCAGCAGTCAGCCATTACCCGGGACTAACCATCAAGAGAACCAGTACTTC. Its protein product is CASSQPLPGTNHQENQYF.

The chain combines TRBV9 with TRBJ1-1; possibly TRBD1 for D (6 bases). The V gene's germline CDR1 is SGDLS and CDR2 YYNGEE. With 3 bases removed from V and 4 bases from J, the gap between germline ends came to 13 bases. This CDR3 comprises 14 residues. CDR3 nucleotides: TGTGCCAGCAGCGCTACGACAGGAGGCACTGAAGCTTTCTTT. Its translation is CASSATTGGTEAFF.

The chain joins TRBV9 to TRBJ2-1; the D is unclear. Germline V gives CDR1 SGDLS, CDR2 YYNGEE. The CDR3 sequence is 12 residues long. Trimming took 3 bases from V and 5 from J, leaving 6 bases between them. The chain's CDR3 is CASSGNHNEQFF. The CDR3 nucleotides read TGTGCCAGCAGCGGTAATCACAATGAGCAGTTCTTC.

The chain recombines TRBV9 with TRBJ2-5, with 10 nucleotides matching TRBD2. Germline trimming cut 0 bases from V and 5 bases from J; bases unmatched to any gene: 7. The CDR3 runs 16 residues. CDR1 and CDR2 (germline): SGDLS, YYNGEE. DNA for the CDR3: TGTGCCAGCAGCGTAGCTAGCGGGGGATCCGGGGAGACCCAGTACTTC. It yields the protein CASSVASGGSGETQYF.

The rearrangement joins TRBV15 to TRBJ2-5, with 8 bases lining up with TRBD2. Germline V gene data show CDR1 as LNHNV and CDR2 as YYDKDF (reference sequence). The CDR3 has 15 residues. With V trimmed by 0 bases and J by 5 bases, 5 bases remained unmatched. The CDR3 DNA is TGTGCCACCAGCAGAGATCGGGGGGGGCTGGAGACCCAGTACTTC. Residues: CATSRDRGGLETQYF.

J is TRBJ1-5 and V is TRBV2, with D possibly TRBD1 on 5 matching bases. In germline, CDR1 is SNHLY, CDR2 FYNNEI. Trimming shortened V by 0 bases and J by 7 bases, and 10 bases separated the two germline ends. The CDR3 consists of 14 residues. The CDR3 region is CASSEAPRGQPQHF. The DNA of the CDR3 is TGTGCCAGCAGTGAAGCGCCCCGGGGGCAGCCCCAGCATTTT. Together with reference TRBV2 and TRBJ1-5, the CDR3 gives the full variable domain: EPEVTQTPSHQVTQMGQEVILRCVPISNHLYFYWYRQILGQKVEFLVSFYNNEISEKSEIFDDQFSVERPDGSNFTLKIRSTKLEDSAMYFCASSEAPRGQPQHFGDGTRLSIL.

In nucleotides, the CDR3 is TGTGCCAGCAGCAAAGGGCCCAGGGGGAGATATAGCAATCAGCCCCAGCATTTT. Encoded protein: CASSKGPRGRYSNQPQHF. The J gene is TRBJ1-5, the V gene TRBV21-1; the table gives TRBD1 as D, unverified against the DNA. TRBV21-1 is listed as a pseudogene. The CDR3 consists of 18 residues.

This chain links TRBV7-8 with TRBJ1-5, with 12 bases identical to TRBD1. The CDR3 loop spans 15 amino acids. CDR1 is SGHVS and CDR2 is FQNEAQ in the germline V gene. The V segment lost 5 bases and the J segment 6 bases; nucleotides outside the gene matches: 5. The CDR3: CASSTGTGGFQPQHF. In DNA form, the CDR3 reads TGTGCCAGCAGCACCGGGACAGGGGGCTTTCAGCCCCAGCATTTT.